These T cell receptor beta chains were read from a single sample in a study of CD8 T cell repertoires and HIV-1 epitope variants. The method was immunoSEQ multiplex PCR; TCRdb's version includes in-frame clones alone and lacks a portion of them. In the table there are a few thousand clones, 65% to 70% of which are singletons. These receptors lack a known antigen. The sequenced material came from cultured CD8+ T cells derived from PBMCs. The receptor source for this set is a male donor with HIV. The CDR3 runs from the conserved cysteine through the conserved F or W. Each record gives: V gene, D gene, clone size, J gene, CDR3 DNA, CDR3 protein. The D gene is left open where the match is weak. Clone size appears in some rows only: once, few, many, or a class for an expanded clone.

v_call: TRBV4-2
d_call: -
clone_size: -
j_call: TRBJ2-7
cdr3_nt: TGTGCCAGCAGCCAAGACGCGGGCCCAACTTCCTACGAGCAGTACTTC
cdr3_aa: CASSQDAGPTSYEQYF

v_call: TRBV11-2
d_call: -
clone_size: -
j_call: TRBJ2-7
cdr3_nt: TGTGCCAGCAGCGTCTCCTACGAGCAGTACTTC
cdr3_aa: CASSVSYEQYF

v_call: TRBV28
d_call: -
clone_size: -
j_call: TRBJ1-1
cdr3_nt: TGTGCCAGCAGCTCTTGGACTGAAGCTTTCTTT
cdr3_aa: CASSSWTEAFF

v_call: TRBV29-1
d_call: TRBD1
clone_size: -
j_call: TRBJ1-1
cdr3_nt: TGCAGCGCGAGGACAGGGGACACTGAAGCTTTCTTT
cdr3_aa: CSARTGDTEAFF

v_call: TRBV10-3
d_call: -
clone_size: -
j_call: TRBJ1-1
cdr3_nt: TGTGCCATCAGTGAGGGGTTGAACACTGAAGCTTTCTTT
cdr3_aa: CAISEGLNTEAFF

v_call: TRBV4-3
d_call: -
clone_size: -
j_call: TRBJ1-3
cdr3_nt: TGCGCCAGCAGCCAGGGGGTAAACACCATATATTTT
cdr3_aa: CASSQGVNTIYF

v_call: TRBV28
d_call: -
clone_size: medium-sized
j_call: TRBJ1-1
cdr3_nt: TGTGCCAGCAGTTTTCGGGGATGGGGCACTGAAGCTTTCTTT
cdr3_aa: CASSFRGWGTEAFF

v_call: TRBV27
d_call: -
clone_size: -
j_call: TRBJ2-7
cdr3_nt: TGTGCCAGCAGTGCTCGGGACAACGGCTACGAGCAGTACTTC
cdr3_aa: CASSARDNGYEQYF

v_call: TRBV2
d_call: TRBD1
clone_size: -
j_call: TRBJ2-7
cdr3_nt: TGTGCCAGCGAGGGTCGGACAGGGGACTACGAGCAGTACTTC
cdr3_aa: CASEGRTGDYEQYF

v_call: TRBV13
d_call: -
clone_size: -
j_call: TRBJ1-1
cdr3_nt: TGTGCCAGCAGCTTAGAGGCAGGGACGAACACTGAAGCTTTCTTT
cdr3_aa: CASSLEAGTNTEAFF

v_call: TRBV5-4
d_call: TRBD2
clone_size: once
j_call: TRBJ2-3
cdr3_nt: TGTGCCAGCAGCTTAAGCGGGGGGGCGACAGATACGCAGTATTTT
cdr3_aa: CASSLSGGATDTQYF

v_call: TRBV6-5
d_call: TRBD1
clone_size: -
j_call: TRBJ2-7
cdr3_nt: TGTGCCAGCAGTTACGGACCCGGACAGGGAACCTACGAGCAGTACTTC
cdr3_aa: CASSYGPGQGTYEQYF

v_call: TRBV9
d_call: TRBD1
clone_size: -
j_call: TRBJ2-7
cdr3_nt: TGTGCCAGCAGCGTAGAGGACAGGGGGCACGAGCAGTACTTC
cdr3_aa: CASSVEDRGHEQYF

v_call: TRBV28
d_call: -
clone_size: few
j_call: TRBJ2-7
cdr3_nt: TGTGCCAGCAGTTTCCCCCCCCCTAGTCCCAATACACCTACCACCTACGAGCAGTACTTC
cdr3_aa: CASSFPPPSPNTPTTYEQYF

v_call: TRBV10-2
d_call: -
clone_size: few
j_call: TRBJ1-6
cdr3_nt: TGCGCCAGCAGTGAGGCCGGGGGAGAGGCGCCCCTCCACTTT
cdr3_aa: CASSEAGGEAPLHF

v_call: TRBV19
d_call: -
clone_size: -
j_call: TRBJ1-5
cdr3_nt: TGTGCCACTAAGTACCCCGGGAATCAGCCCCAGCATTTT
cdr3_aa: CATKYPGNQPQHF

v_call: TRBV5-1
d_call: -
clone_size: -
j_call: TRBJ1-2
cdr3_nt: TGCGCCAGCTCCTTAGAGAGCAGGTCTGTTGGCTACACCTTC
cdr3_aa: CASSLESRSVGYTF

v_call: TRBV11-2
d_call: TRBD1
clone_size: -
j_call: TRBJ2-1
cdr3_nt: TGTGCCAGCAGCTTGGGACAGTACAATGAGCAGTTCTTC
cdr3_aa: CASSLGQYNEQFF

v_call: TRBV6-1
d_call: TRBD1
clone_size: -
j_call: TRBJ2-5
cdr3_nt: TGTGCCAGCAGAAGACAGGGTCAAGAGACCCAGTACTTC
cdr3_aa: CASRRQGQETQYF

v_call: TRBV6-6
d_call: TRBD2
clone_size: -
j_call: TRBJ2-7
cdr3_nt: TGTGCCAGCAGTCACGAGCGGGGCTACGAGCAGTACTTC
cdr3_aa: CASSHERGYEQYF

v_call: TRBV28
d_call: -
clone_size: -
j_call: TRBJ1-2
cdr3_nt: TGTGCCAGCAGGGCCGGATCCTATAACTATGGCTACACCTTC
cdr3_aa: CASRAGSYNYGYTF

v_call: TRBV5-1
d_call: TRBD1
clone_size: once
j_call: TRBJ2-3
cdr3_nt: TGCGCCAGCAGCCACTCCTTAGGACAGGGGGCTAAAGATACGCAGTATTTT
cdr3_aa: CASSHSLGQGAKDTQYF

v_call: TRBV10-3
d_call: -
clone_size: -
j_call: TRBJ1-2
cdr3_nt: TGTGCCATCAGTGGGGGCCTGGATGGAGGCTATGGCTACACCTTC
cdr3_aa: CAISGGLDGGYGYTF

v_call: TRBV9
d_call: -
clone_size: -
j_call: TRBJ2-2
cdr3_nt: TGTGCCAGCGCTAGGGGCGGGGAGCTGTTTTTT
cdr3_aa: CASARGGELFF

v_call: TRBV4-1
d_call: -
clone_size: -
j_call: TRBJ2-3
cdr3_nt: TGCGCCAGCAGCCAAGATAGCAACACAGATACGCAGTATTTT
cdr3_aa: CASSQDSNTDTQYF

v_call: TRBV13
d_call: -
clone_size: -
j_call: TRBJ1-2
cdr3_nt: TGTGCCAGCACCCCGAGAGGGGGGAACTATGGCTACACCTTC
cdr3_aa: CASTPRGGNYGYTF

v_call: TRBV7-2
d_call: TRBD1
clone_size: -
j_call: TRBJ2-2
cdr3_nt: TGTGCCAAGCGTGGGGACAGGCAATCGGCGAACACCGGGGAGCTGTTTTTT
cdr3_aa: CAKRGDRQSANTGELFF

v_call: TRBV19
d_call: -
clone_size: -
j_call: TRBJ1-1
cdr3_nt: TGTGCCAGTAGTATCCACTTGGGGGTTGGCACTGAAGCTTTCTTT
cdr3_aa: CASSIHLGVGTEAFF

v_call: TRBV6-1
d_call: -
clone_size: -
j_call: TRBJ1-1
cdr3_nt: TGTGCCAGCAGTCAACCGGGACGTAACACTGAAGCTTTCTTT
cdr3_aa: CASSQPGRNTEAFF

v_call: TRBV4-1
d_call: -
clone_size: -
j_call: TRBJ2-5
cdr3_nt: TGCGCCAGCAGCCAAGATATAGGGCAAGAGACCCAGTACTTC
cdr3_aa: CASSQDIGQETQYF

v_call: TRBV27
d_call: -
clone_size: -
j_call: TRBJ2-7
cdr3_nt: TGTGCCAGCAGTTCGATCGCCTCGGACTACGAGCAGTACTTC
cdr3_aa: CASSSIASDYEQYF